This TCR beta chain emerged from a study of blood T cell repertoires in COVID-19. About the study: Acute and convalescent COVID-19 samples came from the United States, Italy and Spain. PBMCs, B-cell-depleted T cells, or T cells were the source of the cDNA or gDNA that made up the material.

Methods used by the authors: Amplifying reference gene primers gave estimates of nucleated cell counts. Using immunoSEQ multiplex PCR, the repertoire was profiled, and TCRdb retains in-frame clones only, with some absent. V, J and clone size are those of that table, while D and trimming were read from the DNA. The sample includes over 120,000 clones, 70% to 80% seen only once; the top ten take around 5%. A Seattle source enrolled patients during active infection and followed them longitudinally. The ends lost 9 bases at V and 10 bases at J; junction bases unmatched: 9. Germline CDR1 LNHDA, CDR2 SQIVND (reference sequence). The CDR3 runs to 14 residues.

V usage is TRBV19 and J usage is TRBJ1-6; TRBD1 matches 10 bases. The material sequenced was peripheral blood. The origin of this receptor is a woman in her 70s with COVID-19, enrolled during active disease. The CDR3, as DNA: TGTGCCAGCCGCCGGGACAGGGGAGGATCACCCCTCCACTTT. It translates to CASRRDRGGSPLHF.